This T cell receptor beta chain comes out of a study of shared clonotypes between healthy human individuals. The wider study: The plates for each donor numbered three CD4 naive, three CD4 memory, two CD8 naive and one CD8 memory.

Deletions cut 1 base from V and 1 base from J, with 5 bases between. This CDR3 contains 14 residues. Germline loops: CDR1 SGHRS, CDR2 YFSETQ. Overall study results and limits: Limitation of the genetic and exposure-history diversity represented came from the few donors. Among donors, the sharing of clonotypes was expected to be influenced by sequencing depth. Among four donors, roughly 5% of naive CD4 clonotypes were found in common.

Profiled with immunoSEQ multiplex PCR; TCRdb holds only in-frame clones, not every one. There are around 2.5 million clones in the sample; approximately 94% occur only once, and roughly 0.39% lies in the top ten. Note on this clone: The target antigen is unknown.

Sequences were obtained from naive CD4+ T cells from PBMCs. Specified subset: CD45RA+ positively selected. This TCR derives from a man younger than 30 in good health. Some clones in this sample may be carry-over from other donors' samples. The gene calls are TRBV5-1 and TRBJ1-4; no definite D call. The DNA for the CDR3 is TGCGCCAGCAGCTTGAGCAGAACTAATGAAAAACTGTTTTTT. Encoded protein: CASSLSRTNEKLFF.